Listed here are 17 T cell receptor beta chains from one sample, sequenced in a study of blood T cell repertoires in COVID-19. Assay: immunoSEQ multiplex PCR; the TCRdb copy retains only in-frame clones and omits some. The sample holds about 360,000 clones, roughly 86% seen once. Material for sequencing was peripheral blood. The receptors here all came from a human donor with acute or convalescent COVID-19. The donor label of this sample is uncertain.

The table lists this clone with a count of one. The genes are TRBV5-4 and TRBJ2-1; D not certain. Germline values: CDR1 SGHNT, CDR2 YYREEE (reference sequence). The length of the CDR3 is 16 residues. Deletions cut 3 bases from V and 0 bases from J, with 13 bases between. The CDR3: CASSSRVLRSYNEQFF. The DNA of the CDR3 is TGTGCCAGCAGCTCACGGGTGTTACGCTCCTACAATGAGCAGTTCTTC.

The J gene is TRBJ1-1, the V gene TRBV28, with D possibly matching TRBD1 (6 bases). Trimming pared 4 bases from V and 0 bases from J, leaving 9 bases between. The CDR3 length is 14 residues. The germline gives CDR1 MDHEN, CDR2 SYDVKM. In DNA, the CDR3 is TGTGCCAGCAGTTATCACAGGGTGAACACTGAAGCTTTCTTT. Amino acid sequence: CASSYHRVNTEAFF. Using reference TRBV28 and TRBJ1-1 for the parts outside the CDR3, the full variable domain is DVKVTQSSRYLVKRTGEKVFLECVQDMDHENMFWYRQDPGLGLRLIYFSYDVKMKEKGDIPEGYSVSREKKERFSLILESASTNQTSMYLCASSYHRVNTEAFFGQGTRLTVV.

The gene calls are TRBV15 and TRBJ2-3; 8 bases map to TRBD1. With 4 bases clipped from V and 3 bases from J, the junction kept 6 bases outside the gene matches. CDR1 and CDR2 (germline): LNHNV, YYDKDF (reference sequence). The CDR3 loop spans 15 amino acids. CDR3 sequence (DNA): TGTGCCACCAGCACCTCTCAGGGGGCAACAGATACGCAGTATTTT. Its translation: CATSTSQGATDTQYF.

The chain is built from TRBV7-6 and TRBJ1-6; 8 bases match TRBD1. The germline V gene has CDR1 SGHVS and CDR2 FNYEAQ. V trimming: 4 bases; J trimming: 5 bases; junction bases outside the gene matches: 7. CDR3 length: 16 residues. CDR3 residues: CASSYAGTGDNSPLHF. The CDR3 nucleotides are TGTGCCAGCAGCTATGCCGGGACAGGAGATAATTCACCCCTCCACTTT.

The gene calls are TRBV29-1 and TRBJ1-1; D is ambiguous. CDR1 and CDR2 (germline): SQVTM, ANQGSEA. This CDR3 region has 14 residues. V lost 4 bases to trimming and J lost 6 bases, with 18 bases between them. CDR3 residues: CSVGTHKNVPEAFF. The DNA for the CDR3 is TGCAGCGTTGGGACTCATAAAAACGTCCCTGAAGCTTTCTTT.

The chain combines TRBV6-5 with TRBJ1-5; no firm D call. The V end lost 5 bases, the J end lost 9 bases, and 11 bases lay between the germline ends. This CDR3 spans 12 amino acids. The germline gives CDR1 MNHEY, CDR2 SVGAGI. The CDR3 coding sequence is TGTGCCAGCAGTACTAGCATTTGGCCCCAGCATTTT. Translated, it gives CASSTSIWPQHF.

The V call is TRBV5-1, the J call TRBJ1-1; D might be TRBD1 (5 bases). The V end was cut by 3 bases, the J end by 0 bases, with 12 bases between. Looked up from germline, CDR1 is SGHRS and CDR2 is YFSETQ. This CDR3 spans 15 amino acids. CDR3 in DNA: TGCGCCAGCAGCTGGAGGGGCCCCATGAACACTGAAGCTTTCTTT. Its protein is CASSWRGPMNTEAFF.

This chain uses TRBV6-6 with TRBJ2-7, with a tentative D call TRBD2 (6 bases). Germline V gives CDR1 MNHNY, CDR2 SVGAGI (reference sequence). This CDR3 region has 15 residues. The V end lost 7 bases, the J end lost 2 bases, and 18 bases lay between the germline ends. DNA for the CDR3: TGTGCCAGCATCGGAGGGACTTCTGGACCCTACGAGCAGTACTTC. Its protein is CASIGGTSGPYEQYF.

As DNA, the CDR3 is TGTGCCAGCAGCCACAGACAGGGGGGCTACACCTTC. This codes for CASSHRQGGYTF. This chain links TRBV3-1 (or the pseudogene TRBV3-2) with TRBJ1-2; 8 nucleotides agree with TRBD1. V gave up 3 bases and J gave up 8 bases; unmatched junction bases: 2. Germline CDR1 is LGHDT and CDR2 is YNNKEL (reference sequence). This CDR3 is 12 amino acids long.

The chain carries TRBV7-9 and TRBJ1-1, with D hard to call. This CDR3 is built from 11 residues. Germline CDR1 is SEHNR and CDR2 is FQNEAQ (reference sequence). V was shortened by 2 bases and J by 8 bases, with 6 bases between the two germline ends. The DNA of the CDR3 is TGTGCCAGCAGCTTATCGGGAGAAGCTTTCTTT. Amino acid sequence: CASSLSGEAFF. The full variable domain, with the rest looked up from reference TRBV7-9 and TRBJ1-1, is DTGVSQNPRHKITKRGQNVTFRCDPISEHNRLYWYRQTLGQGPEFLTYFQNEAQLEKSRLLSDRFSAERPKGSFSTLEIQRTEQGDSAMYLCASSLSGEAFFGQGTRLTVV.

CDR3 nucleotides: TGTGCCAGCAGTTACCTTCGGACAGGGGTAAACACTGAAGCTTTCTTT. Residues: CASSYLRTGVNTEAFF. The genes are TRBV6-5 and TRBJ1-1; 9 bases align to TRBD1. The V gene end was trimmed by 2 bases and the J gene end by 2 bases; junction bases not matched to a gene: 6. The CDR3 runs 16 residues. The germline V gene encodes CDR1 MNHEY and CDR2 SVGAGI.

This clone was detected only a few times. This chain links TRBV29-1 with TRBJ1-1; 7 nucleotides agree with TRBD1. Looked up from germline, CDR1 is SQVTM and CDR2 is ANQGSEA. CDR3 size: 13 residues. Written as DNA, the CDR3 is TGCAGTACCTCCGGGACAGCGAACACTGAAGCTTTCTTT. Translation: CSTSGTANTEAFF.

The J gene is TRBJ1-1, the V gene TRBV20-1, with unresolved D. V gave up 6 bases and J gave up 8 bases, with 13 bases separating them. The germline V gene encodes CDR1 DFQATT and CDR2 SNEGSKA (reference sequence). The CDR3 covers 11 residues. CDR3 bases: TGCAGTGCATCTCCGGGATCCGAAGCTTTCTTT. It codes for CSASPGSEAFF.

DNA of the CDR3: TGTGCCAGCAGCCAAGGGCGAGACAGGGCCAACTATGGCTACACCTTC. This translates into CASSQGRDRANYGYTF. The V call is TRBV4-2, the J call TRBJ1-2, with 7 bases identical to TRBD1. The CDR3 runs to 16 residues. The J segment lost 2 bases and the V segment lost 1 base, leaving 7 bases of the junction unmatched. From germline, CDR1 is LGHNA and CDR2 YNFKEQ.

This chain links TRBV5-6 with TRBJ2-2; D possibly corresponds to TRBD2 (6 bases). Germline V lookup: CDR1 SGHDT, CDR2 YYEEEE. Trimming left V 2 bases short and J 7 bases short, with 15 bases between. CDR3 size: 15 residues. DNA for the CDR3: TGTGCCAGCAGCTTCCTATCGCGGGATCACGGGGAGCTGTTTTTT. It translates to CASSFLSRDHGELFF.

The chain employs TRBV6-5 and TRBJ2-1; D perhaps matches TRBD2 (5 bases). Germline V lookup: CDR1 MNHEY, CDR2 SVGAGI. The CDR3 loop spans 14 amino acids. Trimming removed 9 bases at V and 5 bases at J, with 17 bases between. CDR3 nucleotides: TGTGCCAGTGAGAGGGTATTTTTAGACAATGAGCAGTTCTTC. This translates into CASERVFLDNEQFF.

The chain combines TRBV29-1 with TRBJ1-1; TRBD1 might be the D (6 bases). V was cut by 4 bases and J by 6 bases, with 9 bases left in between. The CDR3 runs 11 residues. Germline V gives CDR1 SQVTM, CDR2 ANQGSEA. For the CDR3, the DNA is TGCAGCGTTGGGGGGGGGCCTGAAGCTTTCTTT. Its protein is CSVGGGPEAFF.